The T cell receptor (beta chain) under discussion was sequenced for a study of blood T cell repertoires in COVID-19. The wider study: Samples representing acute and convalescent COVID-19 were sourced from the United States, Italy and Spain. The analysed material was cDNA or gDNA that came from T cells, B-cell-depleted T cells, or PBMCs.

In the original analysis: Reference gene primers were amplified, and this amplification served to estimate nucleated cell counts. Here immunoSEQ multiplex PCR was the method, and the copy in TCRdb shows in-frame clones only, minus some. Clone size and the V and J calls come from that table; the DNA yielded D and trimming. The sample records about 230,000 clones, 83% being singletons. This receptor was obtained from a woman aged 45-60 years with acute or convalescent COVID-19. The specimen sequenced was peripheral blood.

The CDR3 DNA reads TGTGCCAGCAGTGCTACCGGGACTAGCTTGGGTGAGCAGTTCTTC. Translated: CASSATGTSLGEQFF. V gene TRBV6-4 combines with J gene TRBJ2-1; 9 bases fit TRBD2. The CDR3 is made up of 15 amino acids. Germline V gives CDR1 MRHNA, CDR2 SNTAGT. Losses at the gene ends were 4 bases for V and 9 bases for J; bases not matched to a gene: 10.